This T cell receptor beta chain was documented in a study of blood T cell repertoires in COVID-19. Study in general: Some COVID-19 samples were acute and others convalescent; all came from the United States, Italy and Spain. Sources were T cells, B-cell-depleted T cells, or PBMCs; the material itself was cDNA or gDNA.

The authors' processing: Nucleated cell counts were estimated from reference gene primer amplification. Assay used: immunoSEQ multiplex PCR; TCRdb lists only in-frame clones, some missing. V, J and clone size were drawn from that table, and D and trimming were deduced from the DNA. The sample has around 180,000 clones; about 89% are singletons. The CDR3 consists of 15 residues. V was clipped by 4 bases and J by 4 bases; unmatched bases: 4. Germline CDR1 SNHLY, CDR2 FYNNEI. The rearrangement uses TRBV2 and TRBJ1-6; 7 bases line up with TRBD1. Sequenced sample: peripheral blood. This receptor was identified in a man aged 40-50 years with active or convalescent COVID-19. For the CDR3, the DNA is TGTGCCAGCAGTGGCGTGGGACAGTATAATTCACCCCTCCACTTT. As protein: CASSGVGQYNSPLHF.